This T cell receptor (beta chain) stems from a study of T cells after yellow fever vaccination. Study-level points and caveats: Contamination of FACS-sorted repertoires by abundant clonotypes from the bulk population could occur. Only a minor proportion of clonotypes was detected across both CD4 and CD8 compartments.

TCRdb processed the 5' RACE reads anew with MiXCR; each CDR3 protein has one entry. The sample has 450,000 to 600,000 distinct CDR3 sequences, approximately 16% seen once. The V segment lost 6 bases and the J segment 5 bases; nucleotides outside the gene matches: 2. The CDR3 consists of 13 residues. Germline CDR1 and CDR2: ENHRY and SYGVKD. A remark on this clonotype: Its antigen is currently unknown.

The chain recombines TRBV10-3 with TRBJ1-5; 9 nucleotides match TRBD1. This sequence was found in a man aged 18-30 years who received the YFV17D yellow fever vaccine. The input for sequencing was PBMCs, taken around 5 days after the first yellow fever vaccination. In DNA, the CDR3 is TGTGCCATCAGGGGACAGGGCGATCAGCCCCAGCATTTT. Protein: CAIRGQGDQPQHF.